This entry concerns a single T cell receptor beta chain. This sample is drawn from a study of control samples from healthy donors and cancer patients. The method was immunoSEQ multiplex PCR; TCRdb's version includes in-frame clones alone and lacks a portion of them. The table includes over 80,000 clones, around four fifths detected once. The clonotype originates from a young man in good health. Material: blood.

Here the CDR3 reads CASSLGGSVNTEAFF. The CDR3 DNA reads as TGCGCCAGCAGCTTGGGTGGGAGCGTAAACACTGAAGCTTTCTTT. The chain recombines TRBV5-1 with TRBJ1-1; no definite D call. Germline V gene sequence: CDR1 SGHRS, CDR2 YFSETQ. There are 15 residues in the CDR3. V was clipped by 0 bases and J by 2 bases, with 11 bases between them. The full variable domain, with the rest looked up from reference TRBV5-1 and TRBJ1-1, is KAGVTQTPRYLIKTRGQQVTLSCSPISGHRSVSWYQQTPGQGLQFLFEYFSETQRNKGNFPGRFSGRQFSNSRSEMNVSTLELGDSALYLCASSLGGSVNTEAFFGQGTRLTVV.